The subject of this entry is one TCR beta chain. This sample is drawn from a study of blood T cell repertoires in COVID-19. Study-wide context: The United States, Italy and Spain supplied acute and convalescent COVID-19 samples.

Produced via immunoSEQ multiplex PCR; TCRdb's table is partial and in-frame only. The table records about 55,000 clones, roughly 90% of them present only once. The CDR3 covers 14 residues. Germline values: CDR1 SQVTM, CDR2 ANQGSEA. Trimming took off 4 bases at V and 4 bases at J, with 15 bases between the two ends. The TCR comes from a man aged 40-49 years with COVID-19, enrolled during active disease. The genes are TRBV29-1 and TRBJ2-3; weak D call: TRBD1 (5 bases). The specimen sequenced was peripheral blood. In DNA, the CDR3 is TGCAGCGTTGGGGGCAGGTTGGTCGCAGATACGCAGTATTTT. Translated: CSVGGRLVADTQYF.